These T cell receptor beta chains were read from a single sample in a study of OX40 agonist ivuxolimab in advanced cancers. The table came from immunoSEQ multiplex PCR; TCRdb's copy has only in-frame clones and leaves some out. Of about 57,000 clones listed, about four fifths are singletons. This specimen consisted of CD4+ or CD8+ T cells sorted from blood, obtained in a trial of the OX40 agonist ivuxolimab. The receptor source for this set is an adult with an advanced solid tumor such as melanoma, head and neck, liver or kidney cancer. Both conserved end residues are part of each CDR3. Each record gives: J gene, clone size, V gene, D gene, CDR3 protein, CDR3 DNA. The D gene is left open where the match is weak. Clone sizes are given selectively: once, few, many, or a class where the clone is expanded.

TRBJ1-5	.	TRBV6-5	TRBD1	CASRRDRDSNQPQHF	TGTGCCAGCAGGAGGGACAGGGATAGCAATCAGCCCCAGCATTTT
TRBJ2-2	once	TRBV9	TRBD2	CASSQTSGGDTGELFF	TGTGCCAGCAGCCAGACTAGCGGGGGAGACACCGGGGAGCTGTTTTTT
TRBJ2-7	.	TRBV29-1	TRBD1	CSVEVYQRQGFYEQYF	TGCAGCGTTGAGGTCTATCAGCGACAGGGATTCTACGAGCAGTACTTC
TRBJ1-2	.	TRBV7-6	.	CASSLAGFPYGYTF	TGTGCCAGCAGCTTAGCCGGTTTCCCCTATGGCTACACCTTC
TRBJ1-1	.	TRBV6-1	.	CASRNTEAFF	TGTGCCAGCAGAAACACTGAAGCTTTCTTT
TRBJ2-7	.	TRBV5-6	.	CASSWRQESYEQYF	TGTGCCAGCAGCTGGAGACAGGAGTCCTACGAGCAGTACTTC
TRBJ2-7	.	TRBV6-5	TRBD1	CASRPPGGLSYEQYF	TGTGCCAGCAGGCCTCCAGGGGGCCTTTCCTACGAGCAGTACTTC
TRBJ2-7	.	TRBV7-9	.	CASSRRGLGEQYF	TGTGCCAGCAGCCGGAGGGGGCTAGGCGAGCAGTACTTC
TRBJ1-2	.	TRBV6-1	.	CASSTSAESIYGYTF	TGTGCCAGCAGCACTTCGGCGGAGTCTATTTATGGCTACACCTTC
TRBJ1-1	.	TRBV10-3	.	CAIRPGGGADTEAFF	TGTGCCATCAGGCCTGGGGGAGGGGCGGACACTGAAGCTTTCTTT
TRBJ1-3	.	TRBV9	.	CASSPLARSGSDTIYF	TGTGCCAGCAGCCCCCTCGCCAGGAGCGGTTCAGACACCATATATTTT
TRBJ1-1	.	TRBV5-1	TRBD1	CASRLTGAGTEAFF	TGCGCCAGCAGGCTCACAGGGGCGGGCACTGAAGCTTTCTTT
TRBJ2-2	.	TRBV19	TRBD2	CASSWGGNTGELFF	TGTGCCAGTAGTTGGGGGGGGAACACCGGGGAGCTGTTTTTT
TRBJ1-1	.	TRBV6-5	.	CASRPPGSPEAFF	TGTGCCAGCAGGCCCCCGGGGAGCCCTGAAGCTTTCTTT
TRBJ2-1	.	TRBV7-9	TRBD1	CASSFRAPRGNNEQFF	TGTGCCAGCAGCTTCCGCGCGCCCAGGGGGAACAATGAGCAGTTCTTC
TRBJ2-5	.	TRBV28	TRBD1	CASSSSGTGKETQYF	TGTGCCAGCAGTTCGTCCGGGACAGGGAAAGAGACCCAGTACTTC
TRBJ2-1	once	TRBV7-9	.	CASSNPKRKPSTYNEQFF	TGTGCCAGCAGCAACCCCAAACGGAAACCTTCGACCTACAATGAGCAGTTCTTC
TRBJ1-2	.	TRBV7-9	.	CASSYGTATGYTF	TGTGCCAGCAGCTACGGGACGGCGACAGGCTACACCTTC
TRBJ2-3	.	TRBV10-2	.	CASSEVVADTQYF	TGCGCCAGCAGTGAAGTAGTCGCAGATACGCAGTATTTT
TRBJ2-7	.	TRBV7-6	.	CASSRGSGLGRSSYEQYF	TGTGCCAGCAGCCGCGGCAGCGGGTTAGGGAGAAGCTCCTACGAGCAGTACTTC
TRBJ1-1	.	TRBV19	.	CASSRGTEAFF	TGTGCCAGTAGTAGGGGCACTGAAGCTTTCTTT
TRBJ2-1	.	TRBV4-1	.	CASSQSRSSYNEQFF	TGCGCCAGCAGCCAGTCTAGGAGCTCCTACAATGAGCAGTTCTTC
TRBJ1-2	.	TRBV7-8	.	CASSPRLGIYGYTF	TGTGCCAGCAGCCCAAGGTTGGGAATCTATGGCTACACCTTC
TRBJ2-7	.	TRBV7-9	.	CASSLNPYEQYF	TGTGCCAGCAGCTTAAATCCCTACGAGCAGTACTTC
TRBJ2-7	.	TRBV28	.	CASSADLASREQYF	TGTGCCAGCTCTGCAGATCTTGCTAGCCGGGAGCAGTACTTC
TRBJ1-1	.	TRBV2	TRBD1	CASRVRGQSGNTEAFF	TGTGCCAGCAGGGTCCGGGGACAGTCGGGTAACACTGAAGCTTTCTTT
TRBJ2-1	.	TRBV6-1	.	CASSGRGYSYNEQFF	TGTGCCAGCAGTGGGCGGGGATACTCCTACAATGAGCAGTTCTTC
TRBJ2-1	.	TRBV11-1	.	CASSLPQSGTPGIF	TGTGCCAGCAGCTTGCCTCAGTCCGGGACGCCAGGTATCTTC
TRBJ2-1	.	TRBV18	.	CASSPEAGRVNEQFF	TGTGCCAGCTCACCAGAGGCTGGCAGGGTAAATGAGCAGTTCTTC
TRBJ1-3	.	TRBV29-1	TRBD1	CSASTGGSGNTIYF	TGCAGCGCCAGTACAGGGGGCTCTGGAAACACCATATATTTT
TRBJ1-4	.	TRBV19	TRBD1	CASSQGQGTWDEKLFF	TGTGCCAGTAGTCAAGGACAGGGCACTTGGGATGAAAAACTGTTTTTT
TRBJ2-7	.	TRBV7-8	TRBD2	CASSPSGRRYEQYF	TGTGCCAGCAGCCCTAGCGGGAGACGCTACGAGCAGTACTTC
TRBJ2-7	.	TRBV29-1	.	CSVQYQTPEQYF	TGCAGCGTCCAATACCAAACTCCCGAGCAGTACTTC
TRBJ2-4	once	TRBV28	.	CASSPPTRTIAKNIQYF	TGTGCCAGCAGCCCGCCGACCCGGACGATAGCCAAAAACATTCAGTACTTC
TRBJ2-7	.	TRBV7-8	TRBD1	CASSAGTGGEQYF	TGTGCCAGCAGCGCCGGGACAGGGGGCGAGCAGTACTTC
TRBJ1-1	few	TRBV7-2	TRBD1	CASSSWTGGTEAFF	TGTGCCAGCAGCTCTTGGACAGGGGGAACTGAAGCTTTCTTT
TRBJ1-2	.	TRBV15	.	CATSRDPKGTYGYTF	TGTGCCACCAGCAGAGATCCGAAGGGGACCTATGGCTACACCTTC
TRBJ1-1	.	TRBV9	.	CASSGRGGGTEAFF	TGTGCCAGCAGCGGAAGGGGGGGAGGGACTGAAGCTTTCTTT
TRBJ1-3	.	TRBV11-3	.	CASSKGSTGNTIYF	TGTGCCAGCAGCAAAGGGTCGACTGGAAACACCATATATTTT
TRBJ1-4	.	TRBV25-1	.	CASSEGAPNEKLFF	TGTGCCAGCAGTGAGGGAGCACCTAATGAAAAACTGTTTTTT
TRBJ2-7	once	TRBV5-3	TRBD2	CARSSPGAGRVEQYF	TGTGCCAGAAGCTCCCCGGGAGCGGGGCGAGTCGAGCAGTACTTC
TRBJ2-2	few	TRBV7-2	TRBD2	CASSSSGAWNTGELFF	TGTGCCAGCAGCTCTAGCGGGGCTTGGAACACCGGGGAGCTGTTTTTT
TRBJ1-4	.	TRBV6-5	.	CASSYGGRGEKLFF	TGTGCCAGCAGTTACGGGGGGCGCGGTGAAAAACTGTTTTTT
TRBJ2-7	.	TRBV21-1	.	CASSKVPGSYEQYF	TGTGCCAGCAGCAAAGTCCCGGGGTCCTACGAGCAGTACTTC
TRBJ1-1	.	TRBV19	.	CASSTQGGTEAFF	TGTGCCAGTAGTACTCAGGGAGGAACTGAAGCTTTCTTT
TRBJ2-6	.	TRBV2	.	CASSDSLGANVLTF	TGTGCCAGCAGTGACTCCCTTGGGGCCAACGTCCTGACTTTC
TRBJ1-2	.	TRBV6-1	TRBD1	CASSEGQGAPPFGYTF	TGTGCCAGCAGTGAAGGACAGGGGGCGCCCCCCTTTGGCTACACCTTC
TRBJ2-7	.	TRBV14	.	CASSHWVDSYEQYF	TGTGCCAGCAGCCATTGGGTAGACTCCTACGAGCAGTACTTC
TRBJ1-6	.	TRBV28	.	CASSFPGTRRFSPLHF	TGTGCCAGCAGTTTCCCCGGGACAAGGAGGTTCTCACCCCTCCACTTT
TRBJ2-7	.	TRBV2	TRBD1	CASSVRQGLYEQYF	TGTGCCAGCAGTGTAAGACAGGGCCTCTACGAGCAGTACTTC
TRBJ2-7	.	TRBV18	.	CASSSTSYEQYF	TGTGCCAGCTCATCTACCTCCTACGAGCAGTACTTC